Below, 8 T cell receptor beta chains from the same sample are listed, as sequenced in a study of chemoradiotherapy in HPV16-positive cancers. Clones were read by immunoSEQ multiplex PCR, and TCRdb kept only the in-frame ones, dropping some. The table includes 30,000 to 45,000 clones, over 75% detected once. The sample was blood, taken from a patient who underwent chemoradiotherapy. These receptors came from a human donor with HPV-associated anogenital cancer.

The chain carries TRBV19 and TRBJ1-1; no definite D call. Germline assignment: CDR1 LNHDA and CDR2 SQIVND (reference sequence). Deletions cut 0 bases from V and 1 base from J, with 9 bases between. The CDR3 has 15 residues. For the CDR3, the DNA is TGTGCCAGTAGTATAGATCTATTCGGGAACACTGAAGCTTTCTTT. Protein sequence: CASSIDLFGNTEAFF.

The chain employs TRBV9 and TRBJ2-2, with 7 bases that match TRBD1. This CDR3 has 16 amino acids. CDR1 SGDLS and CDR2 YYNGEE come from the germline V gene. V lost 0 bases, J lost 0 bases, and 2 bases stayed unmatched. The CDR3 region is CASSVVQGANTGELFF. DNA of the CDR3: TGTGCCAGCAGCGTAGTTCAGGGGGCGAACACCGGGGAGCTGTTTTTT.

V is TRBV5-1 and J is TRBJ2-1; D perhaps matches TRBD1 (6 bases). Germline lookup yields CDR1 SGHRS and CDR2 YFSETQ. The V end was cut by 0 bases, the J end by 0 bases, with 10 bases between. The CDR3 sequence is 16 residues long. The CDR3 region is CASSLEGQFSYNEQFF. In DNA form, the CDR3 reads TGCGCCAGCAGCTTGGAAGGACAGTTCTCCTACAATGAGCAGTTCTTC.

The gene calls are TRBV30 and TRBJ2-5; maybe TRBD1 (5 bases). This CDR3 is 12 amino acids long. V lost 4 bases to trimming and J lost 3 bases, with 9 bases between them. In germline, CDR1 is GTSNPN, CDR2 SVGIG (reference sequence). Here the CDR3 reads CAWKTAKETQYF. The DNA for the CDR3 is TGTGCCTGGAAGACAGCAAAAGAGACCCAGTACTTC.

The genes are TRBV7-2 and TRBJ2-7; D is possibly TRBD2 (5 bases). The CDR3 extends over 14 amino acids. Between the trimmed V and J ends, which lost 5 bases and 2 bases, there was a span of 13 bases. From germline, CDR1 is SGHTA and CDR2 FQGNSA. The CDR3 loop is CASSPGRGPYEQYF. The CDR3 region has the DNA TGTGCCAGCAGCCCCGGCCGAGGGCCCTACGAGCAGTACTTC. The whole variable domain, filled in from reference TRBV7-2 and TRBJ2-7, reads GAGVSQSPSNKVTEKGKDVELRCDPISGHTALYWYRQSLGQGLEFLIYFQGNSAPDKSGLPSDRFSAERTGGSVSTLTIQRTQQEDSAVYLCASSPGRGPYEQYFGPGTRLTVT.

This chain joins TRBV7-8 and TRBJ2-5, with D unclear. The CDR3 has 10 residues. V dropped 6 bases and J dropped 4 bases, with 3 bases sitting between them. Germline V gene data show CDR1 as SGHVS and CDR2 as FQNEAQ. The CDR3 DNA sequence: TGTGCCAGCAGTAGAGAGACCCAGTACTTC. Translation gives CASSRETQYF.

The chain couples TRBV5-1 to TRBJ1-4; D perhaps matches TRBD1 (5 bases). This CDR3 region has 15 residues. Germline V gene data show CDR1 as SGHRS and CDR2 as YFSETQ. V lost 5 bases, J lost 1 base, and 12 bases lay in between. The CDR3 spells CASRKGTLTNEKLFF. The DNA for the CDR3 is TGCGCCAGCAGGAAGGGGACTTTAACTAATGAAAAACTGTTTTTT.

This clone was recorded once. The chain recombines TRBV27 with TRBJ1-2, with 9 bases identical to TRBD1. Per germline, CDR1 MNHEY and CDR2 SMNVEV (reference sequence). CDR3 size: 17 residues. With 0 bases clipped from V and 5 bases from J, the junction kept 10 bases outside the gene matches. The CDR3 region is CASSLSPDRGYKYGYTF. The CDR3 region has the DNA TGTGCCAGCAGTTTATCCCCTGACAGGGGGTATAAGTATGGCTACACCTTC.